Below are 8 T cell receptor beta chains sequenced from a single sample in a study of T-cell reconstitution after alpha-beta-depleted transplantation in children. Molecular barcoding with unique molecular identifiers was used for the TCRbeta library. One entry per CDR3 protein results from TCRdb running MiXCR on the PCR reads. This sample carries 300,000 to 350,000 distinct CDR3 sequences, approximately 20% of them seen once, and the ten largest clones take roughly 9.8%. The starting material was PBMCs, mostly from graft donor cells, obtained 180 days after TCRalphabeta/CD19-depleted stem cell transplant. These receptors all come from a male patient younger than 18 who had a stem cell transplant for acute lymphoblastic leukemia, so the T cells may come from the graft donor.

V gene TRBV20-1 combines with J gene TRBJ2-5, with D perhaps TRBD1 (6 bases). The CDR3 length is 15 residues. CDR1 DFQATT and CDR2 SNEGSKA come from the germline V gene (reference sequence). Trimming took 0 bases from V and 5 from J, leaving 16 bases between them. The CDR3 sequence: CSAREGAAAGETQYF. In DNA form, the CDR3 reads TGCAGTGCTAGAGAGGGGGCTGCGGCAGGGGAGACCCAGTACTTC.

This chain uses TRBV20-1 with TRBJ1-2; 10 nucleotides agree with TRBD1. Germline V gene data show CDR1 as DFQATT and CDR2 as SNEGSKA (reference sequence). The CDR3 is 15 amino acids. V dropped 0 bases and J dropped 5; count of bases not matched to a gene: 6. The CDR3 sequence: CSARERGTGVYGYTF. The CDR3 DNA is TGCAGTGCTAGAGAGCGAGGGACAGGGGTTTATGGCTACACCTTC.

The chain links TRBV18 to TRBJ2-1; 7 positions match TRBD2. The CDR3 is 18 amino acids. The V gene's germline CDR1 is KGHSH and CDR2 LQKENI. J was trimmed by 1 base and V by 5 bases; bases with no gene match: 14. Written as DNA, the CDR3 is TGTGCCAGCTCAGGGTCCAGCGGGATTATCATATCCTACAATGAGCAGTTCTTC. It translates to CASSGSSGIIISYNEQFF. The full variable domain, in which reference TRBV18 and TRBJ2-1 provide the parts outside the CDR3, is NAGVMQNPRHLVRRRGQEARLRCSPMKGHSHVYWYRQLPEEGLKFMVYLQKENIIDESGMPKERFSAEFPKEGPSILRIQQVVRGDSAAYFCASSGSSGIIISYNEQFFGPGTRLTVL.

CDR3 amino acids: CASSLTSGAPYEQYF. The DNA of the CDR3 is TGCGCCAGCAGCTTGACTAGCGGGGCCCCCTACGAGCAGTACTTC. The gene calls are TRBV5-1 and TRBJ2-7; 10 bases map to TRBD2. J lost 2 bases, V lost 1 base, and 3 bases had no gene match. Germline V gene sequence: CDR1 SGHRS, CDR2 YFSETQ. This CDR3 is built from 15 residues.

The rearrangement joins TRBV29-1 to TRBJ2-3, with D perhaps being TRBD1 or TRBD2 (5 bases each). V was cut by 8 bases and J by 0 bases, with 12 bases left in between. The CDR3 spans 13 residues. Germline lookup yields CDR1 SQVTM and CDR2 ANQGSEA. The CDR3 is CSLGVASTDTQYF. CDR3 DNA: TGCAGCTTGGGGGTCGCGAGCACAGATACGCAGTATTTT.

This clonotype turned up a few times. J is TRBJ2-5 and V is TRBV19; D tentatively fits TRBD1 or TRBD2 (5 bases each). Germline CDR1 LNHDA, CDR2 SQIVND (reference sequence). With 3 bases removed from V and 6 bases from J, the gap between germline ends came to 20 bases. The CDR3 is 16 amino acids. The CDR3 nucleotides are TGTGCCAGTAGTATTCTTGGGACGGACCTAAGGAAGACCCAGTACTTC. It encodes CASSILGTDLRKTQYF.

This clonotype was detected many times. This chain connects TRBV12-3 or TRBV12-4 to TRBJ1-5, with 8 bases identical to TRBD1. The CDR3 has 15 amino acids. Trimming cost V 1 base and J 5 bases; bases outside gene matches: 4. CDR3 sequence: CASSLVQGGDQPQHF. CDR3 coding DNA: TGTGCCAGCAGTTTAGTACAGGGGGGCGATCAGCCCCAGCATTTT.

The rearrangement joins TRBV15 to TRBJ2-1, with TRBD1 as a possible D gene (6 bases). The germline V gene has CDR1 LNHNV and CDR2 YYDKDF (reference sequence). Between the trimmed V and J ends, which lost 0 bases and 6 bases, there was a span of 9 bases. CDR3 size: 14 residues. This CDR3 is CATSRDQGRNEQFF. CDR3 bases: TGTGCCACCAGCAGAGATCAGGGGCGCAATGAGCAGTTCTTC.